This TCR beta chain was profiled in a study of T cell responses to AZD1222 COVID-19 vaccine (dated by TCRdb to the early 2020s). In the study overall: A total of around 240 trial participants underwent TCR sequencing, of whom about 210 had received two doses of AZD1222 and around 26 had received two doses of the MenACWY control vaccine. Trial participants were enrolled into age subgroups of 18-55, 56-69 and 70-plus years, which contained 148, 28 and 57 TCR-sequenced participants, respectively. Study-wide findings and limitations: Because no day 14 peak-response samples were available, repertoires were characterized only after the peak T cell response. Nearly half of unique spike-specific TCRs reportedly recognized epitopes outside regions mutated in the B.1.351 and B.1.1.7 variants. The vaccine-associated CD4 TCRs covered the entire spike protein, and the dominant responses fell in regions 160-218 and 743-854. In the small 56-69-year group, the increase in depth fell short of significance, most likely because of low power. Participants were mostly white British and included more females than males, and it was suggested by the authors that clonal diversity may have been underestimated. Conclusions about previously exposed vaccinees are limited, since just five or six AZD1222 recipients were seropositive for SARS-CoV-2 at baseline. After two AZD1222 doses, spike-specific TCR breadth and depth were significantly higher than at day 0 and than in MenACWY recipients.

This specimen's time point label, per the study, means: about 28 days (+/-7) after the second vaccine dose. AZD1222 recipients with second doses at about 4 weeks or about 12 weeks were pooled, because spike-specific TCR depth and breadth did not differ between schedules. Vaccinee samples were obtained from the UK trials COV001 and COV002, which included a single-blind randomized controlled phase 2/3 trial of AZD1222 (ChAdOx1 nCoV-19) in healthy adults. Trial participant PBMC samples were collected at day 0 and day 28 after the second dose for TCRbeta chain sequencing. A remark on this clone: Its antigen is unknown. The record has no base qualities; no much larger clone is one base away.

The CDR3 regions of human TCRbeta chains were analyzed by immunosequencing. Regarding the original processing steps: TCRs in the repertoires were matched against a reference library of SARS-CoV-2-specific TCRs that had been generated with the MIRA antigen-specificity platform. Breadth was defined as the fraction of unique TCRs that were SARS-CoV-2-associated. Depth was defined as the fraction of total T cells that were SARS-CoV-2-associated. Each spike-specific TCR was assigned to its reactive spike region and to a CD4 or CD8 class using the MIRA data. Log10-transformed breadth and depth values were compared by one-way ANOVA with Sidak's multiple comparisons tests. The immuneACCESS repertoire file appears here via TCRdb, limited to in-frame rearrangements. These files lack a portion of the clones; in checked studies, under half of the deficit traces to unresolved V genes, and the cause of the others is not known. That table furnishes V, J and clone size, whereas the DNA furnished D and trimming. The table for this sample lists approximately 100,000 clones; around 87% of them were counted only once. The top ten hold 10% of the sample.

V and J are truncated by 11 bases and 3 bases respectively, leaving an intervening sequence of 7 bases. From cysteine to phenylalanine, the CDR3 is 11 amino acids long. The DNA shown is the 33-base CDR3, in frame from base 1. The CDR1 and CDR2 encoded by the germline V gene are MNHEY and SVGAGI. Source: peripheral blood, taken 28 days after the second AZD1222 dose. This receptor was obtained from an adult who received the AZD1222 COVID-19 vaccine. The chain uses TRBV6-5 and TRBJ1-4; there is no confident call for the D gene. The bases read TGTGCCGTGAGGGCTAATGAAAAACTGTTTTTT. Its protein is CAVRANEKLFF.